Below, 20 T cell receptor beta chains from the same sample are listed, as sequenced in a study of cytomegalovirus exposure and HLA in healthy donors. The PCR employed 60 Vbeta primers together with 13 Jbeta primers. Data came from immunoSEQ multiplex PCR; TCRdb stores just in-frame clones and leaves some out. The repertoire has 200,000 to 300,000 clones, approximately 78% of them found once; the top ten carry more than 0.45%. The specimen was PBMCs. Receptors originate from a boy aged 5-17 years in good health and CMV-seronegative.

The chain combines TRBV2 with TRBJ2-5; 10 nucleotides line up with TRBD1. Germline CDR1 and CDR2: SNHLY and FYNNEI. This CDR3 is built from 14 residues. V shed 6 bases and J 2 bases; nucleotides not matched to a gene: 3. The CDR3 sequence: CASRDRGGQETQYF. The DNA of the CDR3 is TGTGCCAGCAGGGACAGGGGGGGTCAAGAGACCCAGTACTTC. Using reference TRBV2 and TRBJ2-5 for the parts outside the CDR3, the full variable domain is EPEVTQTPSHQVTQMGQEVILRCVPISNHLYFYWYRQILGQKVEFLVSFYNNEISEKSEIFDDQFSVERPDGSNFTLKIRSTKLEDSAMYFCASRDRGGQETQYFGPGTRLLVL.

As concerns this clone: Sequence at one end of the junction differs from germline and may be a read error. The chain has TRBV7-9 and TRBJ2-7, with a tentative D call TRBD2 (6 bases). Germline values: CDR1 SEHNR, CDR2 FQNEAQ (reference sequence). The CDR3 spans 15 residues. The CDR3 nucleotides are TGTGCCAGCAGCTTAGCGGGCAGGGAGGCGTACGCGCAGTACTTC. This codes for CASSLAGREAYAQYF. The full variable domain, its missing parts supplied by reference TRBV7-9 and TRBJ2-7, is DTGVSQNPRHKITKRGQNVTFRCDPISEHNRLYWYRQTLGQGPEFLTYFQNEAQLEKSRLLSDRFSAERPKGSFSTLEIQRTEQGDSAMYLCASSLAGREAYAQYFGPGTRLTVT.

The V call is TRBV5-1, the J call TRBJ2-7; the match to TRBD1 covers 11 bases. The CDR3 length is 13 residues. After removal of 7 bases from V and 7 bases from J, the junction contained 7 bases not matched to a gene. Germline V CDR1 and CDR2: SGHRS, YFSETQ. CDR3 loop: CASSGQGVEEQYF. The CDR3 DNA reads as TGCGCCAGCTCGGGACAGGGGGTGGAAGAGCAGTACTTC.

This clone was observed at least ten times. The chain carries TRBV6-1 and TRBJ2-7; D remains ambiguous. V dropped 1 base and J dropped 4 bases, with 8 bases sitting between them. The CDR3 covers 13 residues. CDR1 and CDR2 (germline): MNHNS, SASEGT. The CDR3: CASSEGMEYEQYF. DNA of the CDR3: TGTGCCAGCAGTGAAGGAATGGAGTACGAGCAGTACTTC.

The V gene is TRBV12-5, the J gene TRBJ2-4; 8 nucleotides align to TRBD1. Germline loops: CDR1 LGHNT, CDR2 FRNRAP. The length of the CDR3 is 15 residues. Losses at the gene ends were 5 bases for V and 0 bases for J; bases not matched to a gene: 3. The CDR3 sequence is CASGDRGRAKNIQYF. The CDR3 DNA reads as TGTGCTAGTGGTGACAGGGGCCGAGCCAAAAACATTCAGTACTTC.

The DNA for the CDR3 is TGTGCCTGGAACTTACAGGGGGATCAGCCCCAGCATTTT. This encodes CAWNLQGDQPQHF. This rearrangement joins TRBV30 to TRBJ1-5; 8 bases fit TRBD1. J lost 5 bases, V lost 4 bases, and 4 bases had no gene match. There are 13 residues in the CDR3. The V gene's germline CDR1 is GTSNPN and CDR2 SVGIG (reference sequence).

Comments on this clone: At the DNA level, this CDR3 is encoded by other sequences in the same sample as well. The chain is built from TRBV6-5 and TRBJ1-3; D not resolved. Germline V gives CDR1 MNHEY, CDR2 SVGAGI. Between the trimmed V and J ends, which lost 3 bases and 0 bases, there was a span of 6 bases. The CDR3 has 14 residues. CDR3 nucleotide sequence: TGTGCCAGCAGTTATGGGCACTCTGGAAACACCATATATTTT. Translation: CASSYGHSGNTIYF.

This clone was observed a few times. The chain uses TRBV6-6 and TRBJ1-1; D possibly corresponds to TRBD1 (6 bases). The CDR3 covers 11 residues. V lost 7 bases to trimming and J lost 5 bases, with 8 bases between them. Germline V gene data show CDR1 as MNHNY and CDR2 as SVGAGI (reference sequence). The DNA for the CDR3 is TGTGCCAGCATCGGACAGACTGAAGCTTTCTTT. Translation gives CASIGQTEAFF.

This chain links TRBV30 with TRBJ1-6, with D possibly being TRBD1 (5 bases). The V end was cut by 2 bases, the J end by 12 bases, with 17 bases between. Per germline, CDR1 GTSNPN and CDR2 SVGIG (reference sequence). The CDR3 spans 14 residues. The CDR3 protein is CAWSTLSGGVPLHF. The CDR3 nucleotides are TGTGCCTGGAGTACTCTTTCCGGGGGGGTACCCCTCCACTTT.

This clone has only one observation. This rearrangement joins TRBV11-3 to TRBJ2-5; unclear D gene. The CDR3 sequence is 16 residues long. Germline V gene sequence: CDR1 SGHNT, CDR2 YENEEA. The V gene lost 1 base and the J gene lost 0 bases, with 12 bases spanning the gap. The CDR3 is CASSLGYRMYQETQYF. The DNA of the CDR3 is TGTGCCAGCAGCTTAGGCTACAGAATGTACCAAGAGACCCAGTACTTC. The full variable domain, its missing parts supplied by reference TRBV11-3 and TRBJ2-5, is EAGVVQSPRYKIIEKKQPVAFWCNPISGHNTLYWYLQNLGQGPELLIRYENEEAVDDSQLPKDRFSAERLKGVDSTLKIQPAELGDSAVYLCASSLGYRMYQETQYFGPGTRLLVL.

This clone was seen a handful of times. This rearrangement joins TRBV13 to TRBJ1-1; D remains unclear. V dropped 3 bases and J dropped 5 bases, with 13 bases sitting between them. Germline V lookup: CDR1 PRHDT, CDR2 FYEKMQ (reference sequence). The length of the CDR3 is 14 residues. The CDR3 protein is CASSFWRAGTEAFF. In DNA form, the CDR3 reads TGTGCCAGCAGCTTCTGGCGGGCTGGGACTGAAGCTTTCTTT. Drawing the rest from reference TRBV13 and TRBJ1-1, the complete variable domain is AAGVIQSPRHLIKEKRETATLKCYPIPRHDTVYWYQQGPGQDPQFLISFYEKMQSDKGSIPDRFSAQQFSDYHSELNMSSLELGDSALYFCASSFWRAGTEAFFGQGTRLTVV.

The V gene is TRBV6-1, the J gene TRBJ1-5, with 7 bases aligning to TRBD1. The CDR3 consists of 15 residues. Germline CDR1 is MNHNS and CDR2 is SASEGT. The junction had 11 bases not matched to a gene; V was cut back by 6 bases and J by 6 bases. Here the CDR3 reads CASSQTGLLSQPQHF. CDR3 coding DNA: TGTGCCAGCAGCCAGACAGGGCTCTTGAGTCAGCCCCAGCATTTT.

This sequence joins TRBV7-3 and TRBJ2-3; 11 nucleotides agree with TRBD2. The CDR3 is 17 residues long. V gave up 1 base and J gave up 2 bases; unmatched junction bases: 5. In germline, CDR1 is SGHTA, CDR2 FQGTGA. CDR3 sequence reads: CASSLRASGGNTDTQYF. For the CDR3, the DNA is TGTGCCAGCAGCTTAAGGGCTAGCGGGGGGAACACAGATACGCAGTATTTT.

The rearrangement uses TRBV4-1 and TRBJ1-1; 9 bases align to TRBD1. Germline loops: CDR1 MGHRA, CDR2 YSYEKL. This CDR3 contains 16 residues. Germline trimming cut 2 bases from V and 3 bases from J; bases unmatched to any gene: 7. In nucleotides, the CDR3 is TGCGCCAGCAGCCAACCCCTTCGGACAGGGGACACTGAAGCTTTCTTT. As protein: CASSQPLRTGDTEAFF.

The V gene is TRBV28, the J gene TRBJ2-7; tentative D call: TRBD2 (6 bases). Trimming pared 11 bases from V and 9 bases from J, leaving 26 bases between. The CDR3 length is 14 residues. Germline CDR1 reads MDHEN; CDR2 reads SYDVKM. CDR3 coding DNA: TGTGCCGGCCGTAAGAGGACTACAACTTCCGCGCAGTACTTC. Translation gives CAGRKRTTTSAQYF.

The chain employs TRBV13 and TRBJ1-3; no definite D call. CDR1 is PRHDT and CDR2 is FYEKMQ in the germline V gene (reference sequence). Trimming removed 5 bases from V and 0 bases from J, with 8 bases in between. There are 14 residues in the CDR3. CDR3 in amino acids: CASSRRNSGNTIYF. The CDR3 DNA reads TGTGCCAGCAGCAGGAGAAACTCTGGAAACACCATATATTTT.

J is TRBJ1-4 and V is TRBV7-9; unclear D gene. Looked up from germline, CDR1 is SEHNR and CDR2 is FQNEAQ (reference sequence). The CDR3 extends over 14 amino acids. V dropped 1 base and J dropped 7 bases, with 10 bases sitting between them. Here the CDR3 DNA reads TGTGCCAGCAGCTTAGAGCCCCGTACTGAAAAACTGTTTTTT. Translation gives CASSLEPRTEKLFF.

The gene calls are TRBV29-1 and TRBJ2-3, with TRBD1 as a possible D gene (6 bases). Germline-derived CDR1 and CDR2 are SQVTM and ANQGSEA. This CDR3 is built from 14 residues. Trimming left V 6 bases short and J 2 bases short, with 15 bases between. The CDR3 DNA reads as TGCAGCGTGGGGCTGACAGGAGTCACAGATACGCAGTATTTT. The encoded protein is CSVGLTGVTDTQYF.

The rearrangement joins TRBV10-3 to TRBJ2-3, with D perhaps TRBD1 (7 bases). V lost 6 bases and J lost 5, with 21 bases in between. The CDR3 runs 16 residues. Germline V CDR1 and CDR2: ENHRY, SYGVKD. The CDR3 sequence is CAISRKQGGVGDTQYF. CDR3 bases: TGTGCCATCAGCCGGAAGCAGGGGGGAGTGGGAGATACGCAGTATTTT.

This sequence joins TRBV7-6 and TRBJ1-4; D uncertain. The CDR3 has 18 residues. The germline V and J ends were trimmed by 5 bases and 5 bases, with 24 bases remaining between them. Germline V CDR1 and CDR2: SGHVS, FNYEAQ. The DNA for the CDR3 is TGTGCCAGCAGCCCATTTCCATCCCAGTCTAAGAGGAATGAAAAACTGTTTTTT. Its translation is CASSPFPSQSKRNEKLFF.